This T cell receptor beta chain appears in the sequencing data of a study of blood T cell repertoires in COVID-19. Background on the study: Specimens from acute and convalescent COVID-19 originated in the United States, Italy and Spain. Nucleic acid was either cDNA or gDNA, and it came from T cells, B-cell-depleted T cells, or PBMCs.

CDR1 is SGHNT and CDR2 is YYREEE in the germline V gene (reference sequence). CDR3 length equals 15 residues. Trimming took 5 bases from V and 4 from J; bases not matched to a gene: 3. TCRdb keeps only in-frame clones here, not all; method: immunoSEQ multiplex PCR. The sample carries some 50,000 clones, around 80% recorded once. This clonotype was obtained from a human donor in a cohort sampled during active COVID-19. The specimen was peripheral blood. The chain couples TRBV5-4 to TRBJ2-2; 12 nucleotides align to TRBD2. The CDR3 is CASSLAGGGTGELFF. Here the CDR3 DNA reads TGTGCCAGCAGTCTAGCGGGAGGGGGCACCGGGGAGCTGTTTTTT.